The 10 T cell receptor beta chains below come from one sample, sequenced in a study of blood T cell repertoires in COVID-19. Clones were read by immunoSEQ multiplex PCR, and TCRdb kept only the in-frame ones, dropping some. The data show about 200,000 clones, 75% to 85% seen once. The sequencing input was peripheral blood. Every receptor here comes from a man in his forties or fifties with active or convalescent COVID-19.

The CDR3 nucleotides are TGTGCCAGCAGGGACAGGGGGGACGAGCAGTACGTC. It is translated as CASRDRGDEQYV. The V call is TRBV2, the J call TRBJ2-7; 10 bases agree with TRBD1. Trimming cost V 6 bases and J 5 bases; bases outside gene matches: 1. CDR3 length: 12 residues. CDR1 is SNHLY, CDR2 FYNNEI, per germline.

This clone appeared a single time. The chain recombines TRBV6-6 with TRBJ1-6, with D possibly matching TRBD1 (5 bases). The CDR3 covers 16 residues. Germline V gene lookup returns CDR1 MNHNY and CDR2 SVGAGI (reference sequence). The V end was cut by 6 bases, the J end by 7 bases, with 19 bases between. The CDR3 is CASSSLARQTNSPLHF. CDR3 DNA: TGTGCCAGCAGCTCCCTTGCCCGACAGACAAATTCACCCCTCCACTTT.

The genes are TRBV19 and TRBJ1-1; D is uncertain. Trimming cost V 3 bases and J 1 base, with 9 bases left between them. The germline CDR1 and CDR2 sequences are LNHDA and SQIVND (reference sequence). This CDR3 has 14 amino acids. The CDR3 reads CASSIMGENTEAFF. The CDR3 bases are TGTGCCAGTAGTATCATGGGCGAGAACACTGAAGCTTTCTTT. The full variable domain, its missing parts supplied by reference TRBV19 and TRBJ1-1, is DGGITQSPKYLFRKEGQNVTLSCEQNLNHDAMYWYRQDPGQGLRLIYYSQIVNDFQKGDIAEGYSVSREKKESFPLTVTSAQKNPTAFYLCASSIMGENTEAFFGQGTRLTVV.

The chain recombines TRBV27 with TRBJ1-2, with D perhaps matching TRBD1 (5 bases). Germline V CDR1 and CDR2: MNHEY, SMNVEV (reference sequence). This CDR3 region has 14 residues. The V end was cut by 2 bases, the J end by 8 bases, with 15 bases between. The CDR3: CASSLVSGGEGYTF. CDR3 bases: TGTGCCAGCAGTTTAGTTTCGGGGGGTGAGGGCTACACCTTC.

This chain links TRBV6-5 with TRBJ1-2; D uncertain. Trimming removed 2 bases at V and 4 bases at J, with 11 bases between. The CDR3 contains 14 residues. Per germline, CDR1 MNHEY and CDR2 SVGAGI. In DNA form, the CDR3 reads TGTGCCAGCAGTTACAGCCGAGGCAGCTATGGCTACACCTTC. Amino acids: CASSYSRGSYGYTF.

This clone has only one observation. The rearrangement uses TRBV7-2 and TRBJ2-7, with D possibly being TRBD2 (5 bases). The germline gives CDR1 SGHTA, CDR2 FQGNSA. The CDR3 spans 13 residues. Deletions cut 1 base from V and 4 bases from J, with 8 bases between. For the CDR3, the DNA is TGTGCCAGCAGCTTAGTTTCGGGGTACGAGCAGTACTTC. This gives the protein CASSLVSGYEQYF.

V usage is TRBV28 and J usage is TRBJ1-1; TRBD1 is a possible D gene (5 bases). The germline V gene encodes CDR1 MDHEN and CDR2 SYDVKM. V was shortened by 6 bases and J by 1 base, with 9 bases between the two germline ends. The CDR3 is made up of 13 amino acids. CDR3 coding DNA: TGTGCCAGCAGGGGGCCCCGGAACACTGAAGCTTTCTTT. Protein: CASRGPRNTEAFF.

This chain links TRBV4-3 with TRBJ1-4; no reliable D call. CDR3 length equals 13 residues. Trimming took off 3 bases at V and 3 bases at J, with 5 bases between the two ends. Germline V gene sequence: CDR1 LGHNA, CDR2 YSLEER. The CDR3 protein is CASSQGPNEKLFF. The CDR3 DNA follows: TGCGCCAGCAGCCAGGGCCCTAATGAAAAACTGTTTTTT.

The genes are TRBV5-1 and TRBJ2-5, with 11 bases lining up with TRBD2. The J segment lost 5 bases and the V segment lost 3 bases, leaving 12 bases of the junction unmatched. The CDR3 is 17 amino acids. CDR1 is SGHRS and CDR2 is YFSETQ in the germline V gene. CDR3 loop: CASSSSLAGGPRETQYF. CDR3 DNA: TGCGCCAGCAGCTCCTCCTTAGCGGGGGGGCCGAGGGAGACCCAGTACTTC.

The CDR3 nucleotides are TGTGCCAGCAGTCTACAGGGTATCACGCAGTATTTT. Residues: CASSLQGITQYF. V gene TRBV27 combines with J gene TRBJ2-3; a weak D match, TRBD1 (6 bases). Between the trimmed V and J ends, which lost 5 bases and 9 bases, there was a span of 12 bases. Germline CDR1 is MNHEY and CDR2 is SMNVEV (reference sequence). This CDR3 is 12 amino acids long.